This T cell receptor (beta chain) was sequenced for a study of blood T cell repertoires in COVID-19. Study details: Samples taken during acute and convalescent COVID-19 were collected in the United States, Italy and Spain.

Adults between roughly 18 and 100 years of age took part from some 25 US areas. Clinical histories supplied by participants themselves formed the basis of cohort assignment. Libraries were prepared by immunoSEQ multiplex PCR; TCRdb keeps only in-frame clonotypes and omits some of them. The sample lists fewer than 200,000 clones; 70% to 90% were seen once. This CDR3 spans 13 amino acids. Germline assignment: CDR1 SGHRS and CDR2 YFSETQ. The ends were cut back, 4 bases at V and 7 bases at J, with 13 bases in the middle. Sequencing used PBMCs or T cells enriched from blood (not recorded which). The clonotype originates from a woman aged 45-60 years who had recovered from COVID-19. The chain is built from TRBV5-1 and TRBJ2-3; a weak D match, TRBD1 (6 bases). The CDR3 coding sequence is TGCGCCAGCAGCGACGGACAGACTTATACGCAGTATTTT. Its translation: CASSDGQTYTQYF. The whole variable domain, filled in from reference TRBV5-1 and TRBJ2-3, reads KAGVTQTPRYLIKTRGQQVTLSCSPISGHRSVSWYQQTPGQGLQFLFEYFSETQRNKGNFPGRFSGRQFSNSRSEMNVSTLELGDSALYLCASSDGQTYTQYFGPGTRLTVL.